This TCR beta chain emerged from a study of blood T cells in healthy people across ages. Whole-study findings and limits: Getting older went along with TCR beta diversity per million T cells dropping roughly linearly.

Germline V lookup: CDR1 DFQATT, CDR2 SNEGSKA (reference sequence). V lost 4 bases, J lost 0 bases, and 10 bases lay in between. This CDR3 spans 13 amino acids. This clonotype turned up a few times. The antigen is not known. Then a second PCR, running roughly 7 to 11 cycles, was carried out with a sample-barcoded 5' primer and a J-beta primer mix. In TCRdb, the 5' RACE reads were re-called with MiXCR into one record per CDR3 protein. Of about 1.5 million distinct CDR3 sequences listed, roughly 43% are singletons. The specimen sequenced was blood. This receptor was identified in a woman aged 18-29 years in good health. The chain recombines TRBV20-1 with TRBJ2-7; TRBD2 might be the D (6 bases). DNA of the CDR3: TGCAGTGCTAAAGGCGGGACCTCCTACGAGCAGTACTTC. It specifies CSAKGGTSYEQYF.